This T cell receptor beta chain was sequenced in a study of shared clonotypes between healthy human individuals. The CDR3 length is 14 residues. Trimming stripped 7 bases from V and 2 bases from J, with 18 bases between. Germline loops: CDR1 SQVTM, CDR2 ANQGSEA. Notes on the study in general: Generally, estimated richness proved larger in naive subsets than it did in memory subsets. For naive CD4 cells, roughly 5% of clonotypes were shared across a handful of donors.

This clone appeared once. Its specificity is unknown. TCRdb keeps only in-frame clones here, not all; method: immunoSEQ multiplex PCR. The sample contains some 2.3 million clones, approximately 95% of which appear only once. The receptor was derived from a man aged 18 to 29 in good health. Some clones in this sample may be carry-over from other donors' samples. This rearrangement joins TRBV29-1 to TRBJ2-7; tentatively, D is TRBD1 or TRBD2 (5 bases each). Sequenced input: naive CD4+ T cells from PBMCs. Subset defined: CD45RA+ positively selected. CDR3 loop: CSAGGGRSTYEQYF. The DNA for the CDR3 is TGCAGCGCCGGTGGGGGACGCTCAACCTACGAGCAGTACTTC.